Each of the 27 T cell receptor beta chains below was sequenced from the same sample in a study of cytomegalovirus exposure and HLA in healthy donors (dated by TCRdb to 2016 to 2017). Library preparation used the immunoSEQ multiplex PCR assay. As stored in TCRdb, this immuneACCESS dataset retains in-frame rearrangements with V and J assigned. A fraction of the clones does not appear; measured against another copy, unresolved V genes explain less than half of the discrepancy, and the remainder lacks a known reason. The table for this sample lists 250,000 to 300,000 clones; about 86% of them were counted only once. The top ten hold roughly 1% of the sample. Sequencing used PBMCs. All receptors derive from a woman in her late teens or twenties in good health and CMV-seronegative.

The chain uses TRBV15 and TRBJ2-2; a possible D gene is TRBD1 (6 bases). This CDR3 spans 17 amino acids. V lost 2 bases, J lost 1 base, and 14 bases lay in between. Germline lookup yields CDR1 LNHNV and CDR2 YYDKDF (reference sequence). In nucleotides, the CDR3 is TGTGCCACCAGCAGAAAGTGGGGCAGGGGGAACACCGGGGAGCTGTTTTTT. It codes for CATSRKWGRGNTGELFF.

In this sample, this clone turned up once. V and J are TRBV6-1 and TRBJ2-3; D perhaps matches TRBD1 (5 bases). CDR1 and CDR2 (germline): MNHNS, SASEGT. CDR3 length: 16 amino acids. V gave up 1 base and J gave up 1 base, with 12 bases separating them. CDR3 coding DNA: TGTGCCAGCAGTGAAGGGGGCAGGGCGGGCACAGATACGCAGTATTTT. It specifies CASSEGGRAGTDTQYF.

The chain combines TRBV27 with TRBJ2-1; D might be TRBD1 (6 bases). The V end lost 6 bases, the J end lost 2 bases, and 29 bases lay between the germline ends. The CDR3 is 20 amino acids. Germline values: CDR1 MNHEY, CDR2 SMNVEV (reference sequence). The CDR3 here is CASSGRPPGHPYPPYNEQFF. The CDR3 DNA sequence: TGTGCCAGCAGCGGCCGCCCACCGGGACACCCCTACCCGCCCTACAATGAGCAGTTCTTC.

The chain combines TRBV10-3 with TRBJ2-1; 10 nucleotides agree with TRBD2. The V and J ends lost 0 bases and 4 bases, in that order; junction bases with no gene match: 0. Per germline, CDR1 ENHRY and CDR2 SYGVKD. There are 15 residues in the CDR3. The CDR3 DNA follows: TGTGCCATCAGTGAGTCGACTAGCGGGTACAATGAGCAGTTCTTC. Translated, it gives CAISESTSGYNEQFF.

This clone was seen a handful of times. V usage is TRBV13 and J usage is TRBJ1-2; no reliable D call. The CDR3 has 12 amino acids. V was trimmed by 8 bases and J by 4 bases, leaving 11 bases between them. The V gene's germline CDR1 is PRHDT and CDR2 FYEKMQ (reference sequence). The DNA of the CDR3 is TGTGCCAGCGCGACTGGTTCCTATGGCTACACCTTC. Translating gives CASATGSYGYTF.

This clone was seen only a few times. The J gene is TRBJ2-7, the V gene TRBV7-9, with 8 bases matching TRBD1. After removal of 2 bases from V and 5 bases from J, the junction contained 8 bases not matched to a gene. The CDR3 is made up of 15 amino acids. Per the germline V gene, CDR1 is SEHNR and CDR2 is FQNEAQ (reference sequence). CDR3 coding DNA: TGTGCCAGCAGCTTAAGCTCAGGGGGCTTCCACGAGCAGTACTTC. This encodes CASSLSSGGFHEQYF. Filled out from reference TRBV7-9 and TRBJ2-7, the complete variable domain reads DTGVSQNPRHKITKRGQNVTFRCDPISEHNRLYWYRQTLGQGPEFLTYFQNEAQLEKSRLLSDRFSAERPKGSFSTLEIQRTEQGDSAMYLCASSLSSGGFHEQYFGPGTRLTVT.

The chain carries TRBV5-1 and TRBJ2-5; 12 bases align to TRBD1. The J segment lost 4 bases and the V segment lost 4 bases, leaving 5 bases of the junction unmatched. The CDR3 extends over 15 amino acids. The germline V gene has CDR1 SGHRS and CDR2 YFSETQ. The CDR3 region has the DNA TGCGCCAGCAGCCGGTGGGACAGGGGGCGAGAGACCCAGTACTTC. Translation gives CASSRWDRGRETQYF.

This clone was found once. The chain has TRBV18 and TRBJ2-3, with 9 bases fitting TRBD2. This CDR3 region has 15 residues. The V and J ends lost 0 bases and 4 bases, in that order; junction bases with no gene match: 2. Looked up from germline, CDR1 is KGHSH and CDR2 is LQKENI. The CDR3 sequence is CASSPPRLAADTQYF. The CDR3 bases are TGTGCCAGCTCACCACCGCGACTAGCGGCAGATACGCAGTATTTT.

This chain joins TRBV6-1 and TRBJ2-7; the D is unclear. The CDR3 sequence is 13 residues long. V lost 2 bases to trimming and J lost 6 bases, with 11 bases between them. Per germline, CDR1 MNHNS and CDR2 SASEGT. This chain's CDR3 is CASSENEHPEQYF. CDR3 DNA sequence: TGTGCCAGCAGTGAAAATGAACATCCCGAGCAGTACTTC.

The chain carries TRBV27 and TRBJ1-1; the D is unclear. Germline V CDR1 and CDR2: MNHEY, SMNVEV (reference sequence). Trimming stripped 2 bases from V and 0 bases from J, with 10 bases between. The CDR3 sequence is 15 residues long. In DNA, the CDR3 is TGTGCCAGCAGTTTAACCGAGGGAGTGAACACTGAAGCTTTCTTT. Translation gives CASSLTEGVNTEAFF.

V is TRBV6-1 and J is TRBJ2-2; D is unresolved. This CDR3 comprises 16 residues. V was clipped by 2 bases and J by 1 base, with 11 bases between them. CDR1 is MNHNS and CDR2 is SASEGT in the germline V gene. The chain's CDR3 is CASSEQPTMNTGELFF. The DNA for the CDR3 is TGTGCCAGCAGTGAACAACCAACTATGAACACCGGGGAGCTGTTTTTT.

The rearrangement joins TRBV4-3 to TRBJ2-1; the match to TRBD2 covers 13 bases. Germline CDR1 and CDR2: LGHNA and YSLEER. V lost 4 bases, J lost 5 bases, and 11 bases stayed unmatched. The CDR3 totals 18 residues. The DNA of the CDR3 is TGCGCCAGCAGCCCAACTAGCGGGGGGGCAGCATCCCACAATGAGCAGTTCTTC. Translation: CASSPTSGGAASHNEQFF.

This CDR3 reads CASRTGGSSNQPQHF. As DNA, the CDR3 is TGTGCCAGCAGGACAGGGGGAAGTAGCAATCAGCCCCAGCATTTT. The chain links TRBV27 to TRBJ1-5; 9 bases match TRBD1. CDR1 is MNHEY, CDR2 SMNVEV, per germline (reference sequence). There are 15 residues in the CDR3. Trimming took 6 bases from V and 0 from J; bases not matched to a gene: 3.

The chain employs TRBV28 and TRBJ2-6; D unclear. Trimming stripped 3 bases from V and 1 base from J, with 10 bases between. Germline CDR1 and CDR2: MDHEN and SYDVKM. This CDR3 region has 16 residues. The CDR3 region has the DNA TGTGCCAGCAGTTTTATGAGAGGTTCTGGGGCCAACGTCCTGACTTTC. This gives the protein CASSFMRGSGANVLTF.

V and J are TRBV7-9 and TRBJ1-2, with a weak D call TRBD1 (5 bases). This CDR3 has 13 residues. Per germline, CDR1 SEHNR and CDR2 FQNEAQ (reference sequence). Between the trimmed V and J ends, which lost 8 bases and 3 bases, there was a span of 13 bases. The CDR3 DNA reads TGTGCCAGCGGAACACAGGCCTACTATGGCTACACCTTC. This translates into CASGTQAYYGYTF.

The chain joins TRBV18 to TRBJ2-2; the match to TRBD1 covers 7 bases. Germline V gives CDR1 KGHSH, CDR2 LQKENI. The CDR3 is 15 amino acids. The V and J ends lost 4 bases and 1 base, in that order; junction bases with no gene match: 3. The CDR3: CASSQTGLNTGELFF. The CDR3 DNA is TGTGCCAGCTCACAGACAGGGTTGAACACCGGGGAGCTGTTTTTT.

This clone was recorded once. This rearrangement joins TRBV6-5 to TRBJ2-1; TRBD1 matches 7 bases. The CDR3 totals 14 residues. The germline CDR1 and CDR2 sequences are MNHEY and SVGAGI. The junction had 3 bases not matched to a gene; V was cut back by 5 bases and J by 2 bases. This chain's CDR3 is CASSQTGTYNEQFF. In DNA form, the CDR3 reads TGTGCCAGCAGTCAGACAGGGACCTACAATGAGCAGTTCTTC.

The V and J genes are TRBV6-5 and TRBJ1-2; maybe TRBD1 (5 bases). Germline CDR1 is MNHEY and CDR2 is SVGAGI. V lost 4 bases and J 7 bases, leaving 7 bases between the germline ends. CDR3 size: 11 residues. The CDR3 bases are TGTGCCAGCAGTTGGCAGGGTGGCTACACCTTC. Translating it yields CASSWQGGYTF.

The chain uses TRBV10-2 and TRBJ1-5, with TRBD1 as a possible D gene (5 bases). V was pared by 1 base and J by 6 bases, with 13 bases between. The CDR3 is 15 residues long. CDR1 WSHSY and CDR2 SAAADI come from the germline V gene. Written as DNA, the CDR3 is TGCGCCAGCAGTGAGTTGCAGGGTTTGTTTCAGCCCCAGCATTTT. Protein sequence: CASSELQGLFQPQHF.

The DNA for the CDR3 is TGTGCCAGCAGAACAGGGTTGGAGAACGGCTACACCTTC. Its translation is CASRTGLENGYTF. The chain employs TRBV6-5 and TRBJ1-2; possible D gene TRBD1, 6 bases. V lost 6 bases and J lost 8, with 16 bases in between. The CDR3 spans 13 residues. Germline loops: CDR1 MNHEY, CDR2 SVGAGI.

The rearrangement uses TRBV10-3 and TRBJ2-5; 11 positions agree with TRBD2. Germline V CDR1 and CDR2: ENHRY, SYGVKD. CDR3 length: 14 residues. Trimming removed 5 bases from V and 2 bases from J; junction bases left unmatched: 1. The CDR3 bases are TGTGCCATCAGTCTAGCGGGGGGACAAGAGACCCAGTACTTC. This gives the protein CAISLAGGQETQYF.

V is TRBV30 and J is TRBJ1-3; 7 nucleotides agree with TRBD1. Unmatched junction bases numbered 9, after V lost 0 bases and J lost 4 bases. This CDR3 spans 16 amino acids. In germline, CDR1 is GTSNPN, CDR2 SVGIG (reference sequence). The CDR3 region is CAWSVRSTGYGNTIYF. Written as DNA, the CDR3 is TGTGCCTGGAGTGTACGATCGACAGGGTACGGAAACACCATATATTTT.

In this sample, this clone turned up a few times. This specimen includes other DNA sequences encoding the same CDR3. CDR3: CASSPDSSYGYTF. CDR3 DNA: TGTGCCAGCTCACCCGATAGCAGCTATGGCTACACCTTC. The V call is TRBV18, the J call TRBJ1-2; D unclear. Germline CDR1 is KGHSH and CDR2 is LQKENI. The V end lost 3 bases, the J end lost 4 bases, and 9 bases lay between the germline ends. The CDR3 contains 13 residues.

This clone came up once. DNA for the CDR3: TGTGCCAGCAGCTCAGGCCGGGACAGCATTAACTATGGCTACACCTTC. Amino acid sequence: CASSSGRDSINYGYTF. This chain links TRBV7-8 with TRBJ1-2; 7 positions agree with TRBD1. V shed 4 bases and J 1 base; nucleotides not matched to a gene: 9. Germline loops: CDR1 SGHVS, CDR2 FQNEAQ. The CDR3 covers 16 residues.

The chain couples TRBV10-3 to TRBJ1-5, with a weak D call TRBD1 (6 bases). Germline V gene data show CDR1 as ENHRY and CDR2 as SYGVKD. With 11 bases removed from V and 0 bases from J, the gap between germline ends came to 20 bases. This CDR3 spans 16 amino acids. The CDR3 sequence: CAAGAGPRSSNQPQHF. CDR3 DNA: TGTGCCGCAGGGGCAGGGCCACGAAGTAGCAATCAGCCCCAGCATTTT.

The DNA of the CDR3 is TGTGCCTGGAGTGGGGTCCAGGGGGGAAATCAGCCCCAGCATTTT. As protein: CAWSGVQGGNQPQHF. The chain couples TRBV30 to TRBJ1-5, with 7 nucleotides matching TRBD1. V dropped 1 base and J dropped 4; count of bases not matched to a gene: 7. The CDR3 runs to 15 residues. The germline CDR1 and CDR2 sequences are GTSNPN and SVGIG (reference sequence).

J is TRBJ1-1 and V is TRBV13, with TRBD1 matching over 9 bases. J lost 7 bases, V lost 5 bases, and 8 bases had no gene match. The CDR3 runs to 14 residues. The V gene's germline CDR1 is PRHDT and CDR2 FYEKMQ (reference sequence). CDR3 amino acids: CASSPQGAVGEAFF. CDR3 DNA: TGTGCCAGCAGCCCACAGGGGGCGGTCGGTGAAGCTTTCTTT.